The TCR beta chain described here comes from a study of neoadjuvant anti-PD-1 for oral cavity cancer. In germline, CDR1 is SEHNR, CDR2 FQNEAQ (reference sequence). CDR3 size: 14 residues. The V segment lost 2 bases and the J segment 3 bases; nucleotides outside the gene matches: 0. TCRdb's copy holds only in-frame clones and misses some; the assay was immunoSEQ multiplex PCR. Of about 16,000 clones detected, nearly 70% appear once; the ten largest clones hold roughly 3%. V and J are TRBV7-9 and TRBJ2-1, with 8 bases lining up with TRBD2. The sequence was collected from a person aged 40 to 85 with oral cavity squamous cell carcinoma. Here the sequenced sample was PBMCs, taken before nivolumab (anti-PD-1) treatment. CDR3 nucleotide sequence: TGTGCCAGCAGCTTAAGCGGGAGCTACAATGAGCAGTTCTTC. Its protein is CASSLSGSYNEQFF.